These 18 T cell receptor beta chains were sequenced from one sample in a study of blood T cell repertoires in COVID-19. Profiled with immunoSEQ multiplex PCR; TCRdb holds only in-frame clones, not every one. The sample holds about 250,000 clones; 85% are singletons and the top ten take 9.1%. The specimen was PBMCs or T cells enriched from blood (not recorded which). These receptors all come from a woman between 45 and 60 years old with acute COVID-19.

The V and J genes are TRBV21-1 and TRBJ2-7; the table's D gene call, TRBD2, was not cross checked with the DNA. TRBV21-1 is tagged as a pseudogene. This CDR3 spans 12 amino acids. The chain's CDR3 is CASSLYSYEQYF. The CDR3 region has the DNA TGTGCCAGCAGCTTATATTCCTACGAGCAGTACTTC.

V gene TRBV5-4 combines with J gene TRBJ2-1; D is ambiguous. CDR1 is SGHNT, CDR2 YYREEE, per germline (reference sequence). There are 16 residues in the CDR3. V was shortened by 5 bases and J by 3 bases, with 18 bases between the two germline ends. The CDR3: CASRHSVAANYNEQFF. The CDR3 region has the DNA TGTGCCAGCAGACATTCGGTGGCAGCGAACTACAATGAGCAGTTCTTC.

The genes are TRBV7-2 and TRBJ1-5, with 7 positions matching TRBD1. Trimming cost V 5 bases and J 2 bases; bases outside gene matches: 3. Germline CDR1 SGHTA, CDR2 FQGNSA. CDR3 size: 14 residues. The chain's CDR3 is CASSQGQGNQPQHF. Here the CDR3 DNA reads TGTGCCAGCAGCCAAGGACAGGGCAATCAGCCCCAGCATTTT.

The V call is TRBV18, the J call TRBJ1-2, with a tentative D call TRBD1 (5 bases). V was clipped by 3 bases and J by 6 bases, with 11 bases between them. This CDR3 has 13 residues. CDR1 is KGHSH, CDR2 LQKENI, per germline. The CDR3 region is CASSPDAGNGYTF. The CDR3 coding sequence is TGTGCCAGCTCACCGGACGCAGGGAATGGCTACACCTTC.

This chain joins TRBV19 and TRBJ2-3; tentative D call: TRBD2 (6 bases). V was cut by 4 bases and J by 2 bases, with 13 bases left in between. Germline V gene sequence: CDR1 LNHDA, CDR2 SQIVND (reference sequence). CDR3 length equals 15 residues. The CDR3 reads CASSRVEGLTDTQYF. DNA of the CDR3: TGTGCCAGTAGTAGGGTGGAGGGCCTCACAGATACGCAGTATTTT.

The V and J genes are TRBV7-2 and TRBJ1-3, with TRBD1 matching over 7 bases. Trimming removed 5 bases from V and 2 bases from J; junction bases left unmatched: 3. Germline values: CDR1 SGHTA, CDR2 FQGNSA. The CDR3 has 14 amino acids. The DNA of the CDR3 is TGTGCCAGCAGCGTCAGGGGGGCTGGAAACACCATATATTTT. It yields the protein CASSVRGAGNTIYF.

The V gene is TRBV6-5, the J gene TRBJ1-1; D gene uncertain. This CDR3 is built from 14 residues. Trimming took 4 bases from V and 1 from J, leaving 10 bases between them. Per the germline V gene, CDR1 is MNHEY and CDR2 is SVGAGI. The CDR3: CASSLGRSNTEAFF. CDR3 in DNA: TGTGCCAGCAGTTTGGGCCGGTCGAACACTGAAGCTTTCTTT.

The rearrangement links TRBV3-1 (or the pseudogene TRBV3-2) to TRBJ1-2; D not certain. Trimming took 1 base from V and 6 from J, leaving 6 bases between them. Germline CDR1 reads LGHDT; CDR2 reads YNNKEL (reference sequence). The CDR3 is 12 amino acids. CDR3 nucleotide sequence: TGTGCCAGCAGCCAAGTACAGAATGGCTACACCTTC. It specifies CASSQVQNGYTF.

The DNA of the CDR3 is TGTGCCAGCAGCCCGGGACTAGCTAATTATGGTGAGCAGTTCTTC. Translation gives CASSPGLANYGEQFF. The rearrangement joins TRBV11-2 to TRBJ2-1; 9 bases match TRBD2. This CDR3 has 15 amino acids. Losses at the gene ends were 5 bases for V and 9 bases for J; bases not matched to a gene: 11. From germline, CDR1 is SGHAT and CDR2 FQNNGV.

The V and J genes are TRBV20-1 and TRBJ2-1; D is ambiguous. V was trimmed by 3 bases and J by 8 bases, leaving 17 bases between them. Germline V gene lookup returns CDR1 DFQATT and CDR2 SNEGSKA (reference sequence). The CDR3 spans 14 residues. The CDR3 sequence: CSASLRGSRHEQFF. CDR3 in DNA: TGCAGTGCTAGTTTGCGAGGATCAAGGCATGAGCAGTTCTTC.

The gene calls are TRBV7-9 and TRBJ1-5; 7 bases fit TRBD1. This CDR3 is 15 amino acids long. J gave up 6 bases and V 3 bases, and 8 bases lay outside the gene matches. Germline V CDR1 and CDR2: SEHNR, FQNEAQ (reference sequence). The CDR3 is CASSLFGTDSQPQHF. The CDR3, as DNA: TGTGCCAGCAGCTTGTTTGGGACAGATTCTCAGCCCCAGCATTTT.

The chain couples TRBV5-6 to TRBJ2-7; no firm D call. The CDR3 has 14 residues. The V and J ends lost 4 bases and 1 base respectively, with 12 bases between them. The germline CDR1 and CDR2 sequences are SGHDT and YYEEEE. This CDR3 reads CASSPPKPSYEQYF. The CDR3, as DNA: TGTGCCAGCAGCCCCCCTAAGCCTTCCTACGAGCAGTACTTC.

The rearrangement joins TRBV7-2 to TRBJ1-3, with D perhaps matching TRBD1 (5 bases). With 1 base removed from V and 2 bases from J, the gap between germline ends came to 12 bases. From germline, CDR1 is SGHTA and CDR2 FQGNSA. CDR3 length: 16 amino acids. The DNA for the CDR3 is TGTGCCAGCAGCTTAGTAAGGGGTAGGACTGGAAACACCATATATTTT. It yields the protein CASSLVRGRTGNTIYF. The complete variable domain, with remaining parts taken from reference TRBV7-2 and TRBJ1-3, reads GAGVSQSPSNKVTEKGKDVELRCDPISGHTALYWYRQSLGQGLEFLIYFQGNSAPDKSGLPSDRFSAERTGGSVSTLTIQRTQQEDSAVYLCASSLVRGRTGNTIYFGEGSWLTVV.

This CDR3 reads CAWRRAGRGDYGYTF. The CDR3 DNA sequence: TGTGCCTGGAGAAGGGCGGGAAGGGGTGACTATGGCTACACCTTC. The chain links TRBV30 to TRBJ1-2; the D gene is possibly TRBD1 (5 bases). The CDR3 length is 15 residues. V was shortened by 3 bases and J by 3 bases, with 17 bases between the two germline ends. Germline V lookup: CDR1 GTSNPN, CDR2 SVGIG (reference sequence).

The chain has TRBV7-2 and TRBJ1-5, with 7 positions matching TRBD1. Germline lookup yields CDR1 SGHTA and CDR2 FQGNSA. The CDR3 has 15 residues. The J segment lost 3 bases and the V segment lost 2 bases, leaving 4 bases of the junction unmatched. Here the CDR3 DNA reads TGTGCCAGCAGCTTAAGGGGACAGAACAATCAGCCCCAGCATTTT. Translating gives CASSLRGQNNQPQHF.

The chain employs TRBV7-8 and TRBJ2-7; 8 bases map to TRBD2. The CDR3 is 16 amino acids. CDR1 is SGHVS, CDR2 FQNEAQ, per germline. With V trimmed by 1 base and J by 2 bases, 7 bases remained unmatched. The CDR3: CASSLGEAGVTYEQYF. In nucleotides, the CDR3 is TGTGCCAGCAGCTTAGGGGAAGCGGGAGTCACCTACGAGCAGTACTTC.

The J gene is TRBJ2-2, the V gene TRBV9, with a possible D match to TRBD1 (6 bases). The germline V and J ends were trimmed by 3 bases and 2 bases, with 11 bases remaining between them. The germline V gene has CDR1 SGDLS and CDR2 YYNGEE. CDR3 size: 15 residues. The CDR3: CASSADRTNTGELFF. Written as DNA, the CDR3 is TGTGCCAGCAGCGCGGACAGAACCAACACCGGGGAGCTGTTTTTT.

The chain combines TRBV27 with TRBJ2-7; the D gene is possibly TRBD1 (5 bases). The V gene lost 6 bases and the J gene lost 2 bases, with 11 bases spanning the gap. From germline, CDR1 is MNHEY and CDR2 SMNVEV (reference sequence). This CDR3 contains 13 residues. CDR3 DNA sequence: TGTGCCAGCAGGGGGCTTACGGCCTACGAGCAGTACTTC. It codes for CASRGLTAYEQYF.